This TCR beta chain was captured in a study of T-cell reconstitution after alpha-beta-depleted transplantation in children (dated by TCRdb to about 2016). As for the study more broadly: Using TCR repertoire profiling, the study quantitatively followed how T-cell immune reconstitution unfolded in children after TCRalphabeta/CD19-depleted allogeneic hematopoietic cell transplantation. Overall study outcomes, separate from this receptor: Over the following months the frequencies of hyperexpanded clones went down, and after one year T-cell counts and TCRbeta diversity were mostly credited to newly produced T cells. The apparently early alphabetaT-cell count recovery about two months after transplant was reportedly dependent on only several hundred rapidly expanded clones derived from non-depleted graft cells. In some patients, the high TCRbeta diversity seen at day 60 was put down to recipient T cells and intrathymic progenitors that had survived conditioning.

Libraries were constructed by PCR. Instrument used: Illumina HiSeq 2500. TCR libraries were prepared with molecular barcoding, using unique molecular identifiers to normalize TCRbeta repertoire quantification. The public reads were reanalyzed by TCRdb: fastp trimming at Q25, MiXCR alignment, in-frame beta chains only. All rows with the same CDR3 protein become a single entry with the most common DNA and genes. The sample table records 580,000 or so distinct CDR3 sequences; roughly 23% of these occur just once. Together, the top ten hold over 12% of the sample. From cysteine to phenylalanine, the CDR3 is 14 amino acids long. Only the CDR3 region is kept as DNA, spanning 42 bases read in frame from base 1. V lost 1 base and J lost 1 base; the stretch between them is 5 bases long. Per the germline V gene (reference sequence), LGHDT is the CDR1 and YNNKEL is the CDR2. Interpreted using the paper, the treatment or condition label stands for: allogeneic hematopoietic cell transplantation with graft depleted of TCRalphabeta T cells and CD19 B cells. The transplant recipients were children given TCRalphabeta/CD19-depleted allogeneic hematopoietic cell grafts.

This clonotype appeared many times. Its antigen is currently not known. No much larger clone exists at a distance of one base, and base qualities are not known. The chain joins TRBV3-1 to TRBJ1-5; there is no confident call for the D gene. This TCR came from a boy under two years old who had a stem cell transplant for acute myeloid leukemia, so the T cells may come from the graft donor. Sample: PBMCs, mostly from graft donor cells, taken 360 days after TCRalphabeta/CD19-depleted stem cell transplant. This receptor has the CDR3 CASSQAMSNQPQHF. DNA sequence: TGTGCCAGCAGCCAAGCTATGAGCAATCAGCCCCAGCATTTT. With the rest looked up from the reference TRBV3-1 and TRBJ1-5 genes rather than sequenced, the full variable domain is DTAVSQTPKYLVTQMGNDKSIKCEQNLGHDTMYWYKQDSKKFLKIMFSYNNKELIINETVPNRFSPKSPDKAHLNLHINSLELGDSAVYFCASSQAMSNQPQHFGDGTRLSIL.